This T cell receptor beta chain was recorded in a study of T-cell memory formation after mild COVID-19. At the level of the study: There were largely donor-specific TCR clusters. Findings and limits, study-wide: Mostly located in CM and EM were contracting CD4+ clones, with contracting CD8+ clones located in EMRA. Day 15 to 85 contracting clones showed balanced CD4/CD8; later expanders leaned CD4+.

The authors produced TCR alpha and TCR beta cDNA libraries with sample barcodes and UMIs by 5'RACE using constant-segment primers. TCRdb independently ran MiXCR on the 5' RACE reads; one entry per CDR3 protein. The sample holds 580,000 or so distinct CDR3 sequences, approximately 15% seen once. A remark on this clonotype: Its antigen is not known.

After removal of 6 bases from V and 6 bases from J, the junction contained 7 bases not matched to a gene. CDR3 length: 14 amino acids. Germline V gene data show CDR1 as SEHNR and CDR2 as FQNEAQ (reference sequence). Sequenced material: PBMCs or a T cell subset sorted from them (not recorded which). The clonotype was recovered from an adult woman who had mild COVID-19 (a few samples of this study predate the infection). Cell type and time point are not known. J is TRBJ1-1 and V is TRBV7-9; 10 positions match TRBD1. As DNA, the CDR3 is TGTGCCAGCAGACCGACAGGGGGCGCGGCTGAAGCTTTCTTT. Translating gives CASRPTGGAAEAFF.